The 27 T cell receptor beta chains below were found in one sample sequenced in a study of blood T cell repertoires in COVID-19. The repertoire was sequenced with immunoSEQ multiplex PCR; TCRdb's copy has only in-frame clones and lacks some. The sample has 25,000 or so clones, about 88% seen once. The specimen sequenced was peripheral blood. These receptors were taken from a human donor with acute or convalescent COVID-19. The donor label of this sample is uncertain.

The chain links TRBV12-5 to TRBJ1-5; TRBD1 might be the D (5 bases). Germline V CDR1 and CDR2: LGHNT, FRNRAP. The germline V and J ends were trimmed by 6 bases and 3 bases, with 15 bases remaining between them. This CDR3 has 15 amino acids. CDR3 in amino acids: CASGGPGGNNQPQHF. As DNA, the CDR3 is TGTGCTAGTGGGGGACCGGGGGGTAACAATCAGCCCCAGCATTTT.

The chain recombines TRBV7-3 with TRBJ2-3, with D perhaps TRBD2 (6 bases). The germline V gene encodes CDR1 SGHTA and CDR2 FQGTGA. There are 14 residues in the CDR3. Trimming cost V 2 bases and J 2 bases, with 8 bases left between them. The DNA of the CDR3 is TGTGCCAGCAGCTTAGGACTACCCACAGATACGCAGTATTTT. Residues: CASSLGLPTDTQYF.

The CDR3 sequence is CASTEKGQGYNEQFF. CDR3 DNA sequence: TGTGCCAGCACCGAGAAAGGACAGGGTTACAATGAGCAGTTCTTC. The V gene is TRBV5-4, the J gene TRBJ2-1, with TRBD1 matching 8 bases. Germline V gene lookup returns CDR1 SGHNT and CDR2 YYREEE (reference sequence). The CDR3 contains 15 residues. Trimming at V came to 6 bases and at J to 4 bases, leaving 9 bases not matched to a gene.

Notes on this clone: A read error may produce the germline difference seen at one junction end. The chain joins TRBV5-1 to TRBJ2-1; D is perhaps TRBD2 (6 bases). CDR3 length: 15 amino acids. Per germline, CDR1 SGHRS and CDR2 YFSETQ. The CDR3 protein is CASSLETRGYNEQFF. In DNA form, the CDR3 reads TGCGCCAGCAGTTTGGAGACTAGGGGTTACAATGAGCAGTTCTTC.

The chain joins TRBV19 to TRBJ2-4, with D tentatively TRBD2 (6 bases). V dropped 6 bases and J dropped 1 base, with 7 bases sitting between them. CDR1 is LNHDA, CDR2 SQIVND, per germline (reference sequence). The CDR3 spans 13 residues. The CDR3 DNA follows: TGTGCCAGTAGGGAGGGTGCCAAAAACATTCAGTACTTC. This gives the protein CASREGAKNIQYF.

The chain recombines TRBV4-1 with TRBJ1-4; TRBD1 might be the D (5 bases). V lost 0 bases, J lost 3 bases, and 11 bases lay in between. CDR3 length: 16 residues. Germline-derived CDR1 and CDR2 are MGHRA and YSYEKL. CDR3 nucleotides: TGCGCCAGCAGCCAAGAGGGTGGGGGGGCTAATGAAAAACTGTTTTTT. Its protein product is CASSQEGGGANEKLFF.

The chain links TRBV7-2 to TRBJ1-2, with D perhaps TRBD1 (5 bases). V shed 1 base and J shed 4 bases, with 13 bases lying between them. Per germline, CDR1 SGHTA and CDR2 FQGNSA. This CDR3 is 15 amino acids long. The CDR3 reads CASSLGWDSSYGYTF. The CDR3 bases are TGTGCCAGCAGCTTAGGGTGGGACTCAAGCTATGGCTACACCTTC.

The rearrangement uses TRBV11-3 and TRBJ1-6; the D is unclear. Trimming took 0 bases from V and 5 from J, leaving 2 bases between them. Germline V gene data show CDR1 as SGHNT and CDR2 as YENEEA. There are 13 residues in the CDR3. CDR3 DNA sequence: TGTGCCAGCAGCTTAGATAATAATTCACCCCTCCACTTT. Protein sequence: CASSLDNNSPLHF.

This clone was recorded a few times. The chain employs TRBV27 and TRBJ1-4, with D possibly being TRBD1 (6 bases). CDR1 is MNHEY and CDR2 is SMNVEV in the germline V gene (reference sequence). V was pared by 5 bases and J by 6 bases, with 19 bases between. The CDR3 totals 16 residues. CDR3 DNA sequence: TGTGCCAGCAGTCTTTACCGTCTAGGGGGGGATGAAAAACTGTTTTTT. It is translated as CASSLYRLGGDEKLFF.

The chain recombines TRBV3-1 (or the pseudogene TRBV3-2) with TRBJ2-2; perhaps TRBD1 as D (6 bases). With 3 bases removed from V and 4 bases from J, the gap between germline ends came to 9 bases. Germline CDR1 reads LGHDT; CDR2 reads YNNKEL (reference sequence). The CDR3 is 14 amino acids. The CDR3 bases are TGTGCCAGCAGCCAGGGCAGGGGCACCGGGGAGCTGTTTTTT. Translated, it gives CASSQGRGTGELFF.

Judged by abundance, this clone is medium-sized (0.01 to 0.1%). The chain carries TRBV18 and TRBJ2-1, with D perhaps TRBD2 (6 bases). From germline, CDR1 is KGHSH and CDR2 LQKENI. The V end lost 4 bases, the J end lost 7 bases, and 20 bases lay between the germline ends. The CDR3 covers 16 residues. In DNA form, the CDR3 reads TGTGCCAGCTCACGGTCTCGGGGGACCAGGACGAATGAGCAGTTCTTC. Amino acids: CASSRSRGTRTNEQFF.

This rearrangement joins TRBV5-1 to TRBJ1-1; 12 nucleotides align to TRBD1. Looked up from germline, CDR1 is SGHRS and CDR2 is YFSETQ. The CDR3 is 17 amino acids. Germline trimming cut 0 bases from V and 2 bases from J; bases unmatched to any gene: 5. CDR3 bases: TGCGCCAGCAGCTTGGTCCCGGGACAGGGGGCCAACACTGAAGCTTTCTTT. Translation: CASSLVPGQGANTEAFF.

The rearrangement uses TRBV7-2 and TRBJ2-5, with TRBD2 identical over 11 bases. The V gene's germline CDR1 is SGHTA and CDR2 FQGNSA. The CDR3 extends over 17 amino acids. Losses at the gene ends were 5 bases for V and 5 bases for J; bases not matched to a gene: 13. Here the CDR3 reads CASSRNPSGGTSETQYF. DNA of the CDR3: TGTGCCAGCAGCCGGAATCCTAGCGGGGGGACGTCGGAGACCCAGTACTTC.

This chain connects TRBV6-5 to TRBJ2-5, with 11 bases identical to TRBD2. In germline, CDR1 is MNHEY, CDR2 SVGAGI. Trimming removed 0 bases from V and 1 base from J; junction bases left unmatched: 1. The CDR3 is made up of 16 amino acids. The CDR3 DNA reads TGTGCCAGCAGTTACTCCCTAGCGGGGGGCCAAGAGACCCAGTACTTC. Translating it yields CASSYSLAGGQETQYF.

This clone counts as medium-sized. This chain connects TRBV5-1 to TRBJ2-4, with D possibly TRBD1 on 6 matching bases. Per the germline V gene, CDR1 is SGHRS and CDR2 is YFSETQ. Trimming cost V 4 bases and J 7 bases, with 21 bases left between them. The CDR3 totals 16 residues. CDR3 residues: CASSPDVMGAANIQYF. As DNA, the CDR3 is TGCGCCAGCAGCCCGGACGTTATGGGGGCGGCTAACATTCAGTACTTC.

CDR3 bases: TGTGCCAGCAGTTACGCTACCAATAACTATGGCTACACCTTC. It specifies CASSYATNNYGYTF. The V and J genes are TRBV6-5 and TRBJ1-2, with D unresolved. The CDR3 has 14 residues. V was trimmed by 2 bases and J by 1 base, leaving 8 bases between them. From germline, CDR1 is MNHEY and CDR2 SVGAGI.

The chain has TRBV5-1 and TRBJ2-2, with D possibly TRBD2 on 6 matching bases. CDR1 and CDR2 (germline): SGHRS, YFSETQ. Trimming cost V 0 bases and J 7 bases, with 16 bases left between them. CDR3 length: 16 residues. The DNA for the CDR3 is TGCGCCAGCAGCTTGGCCTCGACTAGATCTGGCGGGGAGCTGTTTTTT. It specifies CASSLASTRSGGELFF.

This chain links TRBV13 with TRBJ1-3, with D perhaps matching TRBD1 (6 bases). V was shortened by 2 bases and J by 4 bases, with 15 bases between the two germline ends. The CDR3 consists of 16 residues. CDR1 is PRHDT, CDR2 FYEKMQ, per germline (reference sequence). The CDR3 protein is CASSLNQDSWGNTIYF. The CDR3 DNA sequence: TGTGCCAGCAGCTTAAATCAGGACAGCTGGGGAAACACCATATATTTT. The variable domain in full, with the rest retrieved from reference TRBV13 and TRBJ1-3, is AAGVIQSPRHLIKEKRETATLKCYPIPRHDTVYWYQQGPGQDPQFLISFYEKMQSDKGSIPDRFSAQQFSDYHSELNMSSLELGDSALYFCASSLNQDSWGNTIYFGEGSWLTVV.

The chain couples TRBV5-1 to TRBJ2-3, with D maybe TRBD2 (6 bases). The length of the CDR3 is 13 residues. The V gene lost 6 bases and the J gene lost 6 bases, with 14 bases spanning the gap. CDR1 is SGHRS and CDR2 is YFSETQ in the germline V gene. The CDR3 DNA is TGCGCCAGCACCCCCCGGGGGATGGATACGCAGTATTTT. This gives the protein CASTPRGMDTQYF.

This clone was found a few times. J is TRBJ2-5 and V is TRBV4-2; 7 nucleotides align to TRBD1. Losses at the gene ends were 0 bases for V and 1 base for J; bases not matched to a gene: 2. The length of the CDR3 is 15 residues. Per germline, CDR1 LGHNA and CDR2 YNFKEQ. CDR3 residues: CASSQDGQVQETQYF. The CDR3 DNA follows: TGTGCCAGCAGCCAAGATGGACAGGTCCAAGAGACCCAGTACTTC.

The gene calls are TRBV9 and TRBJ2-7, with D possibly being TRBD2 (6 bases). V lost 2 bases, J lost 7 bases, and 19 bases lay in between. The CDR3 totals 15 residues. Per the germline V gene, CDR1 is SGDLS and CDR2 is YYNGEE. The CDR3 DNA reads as TGTGCCAGCAGCGTTGCTAGCGTCGGGGTGGAGGAGCAGTACTTC. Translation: CASSVASVGVEEQYF. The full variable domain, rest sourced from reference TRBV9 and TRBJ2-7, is DSGVTQTPKHLITATGQRVTLRCSPRSGDLSVYWYQQSLDQGLQFLIQYYNGEERAKGNILERFSAQQFPDLHSELNLSSLELGDSALYFCASSVASVGVEEQYFGPGTRLTVT.

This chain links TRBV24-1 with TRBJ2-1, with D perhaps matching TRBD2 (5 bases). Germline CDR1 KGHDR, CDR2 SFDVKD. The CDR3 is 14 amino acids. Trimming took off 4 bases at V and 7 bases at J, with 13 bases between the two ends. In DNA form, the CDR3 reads TGTGCCACCAGTGACGTTGCATCGGGGAATGAGCAGTTCTTC. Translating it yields CATSDVASGNEQFF.

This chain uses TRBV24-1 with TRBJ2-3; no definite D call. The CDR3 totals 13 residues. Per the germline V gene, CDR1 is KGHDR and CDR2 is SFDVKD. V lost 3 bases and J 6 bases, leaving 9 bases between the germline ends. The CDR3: CATSDEIADTQYF. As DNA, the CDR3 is TGTGCCACCAGTGATGAGATAGCCGATACGCAGTATTTT.

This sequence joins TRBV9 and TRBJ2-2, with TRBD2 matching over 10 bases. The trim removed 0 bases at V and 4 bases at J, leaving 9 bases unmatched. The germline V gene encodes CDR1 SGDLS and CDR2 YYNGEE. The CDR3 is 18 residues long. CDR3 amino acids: CASSVGAGGPAGTGELFF. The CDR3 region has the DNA TGTGCCAGCAGCGTAGGAGCGGGGGGGCCGGCCGGCACCGGGGAGCTGTTTTTT. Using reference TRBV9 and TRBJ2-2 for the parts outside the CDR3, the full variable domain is DSGVTQTPKHLITATGQRVTLRCSPRSGDLSVYWYQQSLDQGLQFLIQYYNGEERAKGNILERFSAQQFPDLHSELNLSSLELGDSALYFCASSVGAGGPAGTGELFFGEGSRLTVL.

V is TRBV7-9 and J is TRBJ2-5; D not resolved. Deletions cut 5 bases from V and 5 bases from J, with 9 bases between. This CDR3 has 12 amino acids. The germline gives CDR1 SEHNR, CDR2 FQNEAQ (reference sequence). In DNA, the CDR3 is TGTGCCAGCAGCCTCGCCGGTGAGACCCAGTACTTC. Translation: CASSLAGETQYF.

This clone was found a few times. The DNA for the CDR3 is TGCGCCAGCAGCTTACCCCGGGGGGCCACTAGCGGGAGTGGAAATGAGCAGTTCTTC. It translates to CASSLPRGATSGSGNEQFF. The chain carries TRBV5-1 and TRBJ2-1; TRBD2 agrees at 11 bases. This CDR3 is 19 amino acids long. With 2 bases clipped from V and 7 bases from J, the junction kept 17 bases outside the gene matches. CDR1 and CDR2 from the germline V gene are SGHRS and YFSETQ.

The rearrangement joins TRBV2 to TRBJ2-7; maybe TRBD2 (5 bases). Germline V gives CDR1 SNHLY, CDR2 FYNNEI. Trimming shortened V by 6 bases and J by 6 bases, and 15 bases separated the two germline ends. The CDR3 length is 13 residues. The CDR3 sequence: CASRSMDFGEQYF. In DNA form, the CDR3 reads TGTGCCAGCAGATCAATGGACTTTGGCGAGCAGTACTTC.